This T cell receptor (beta chain) emerged from a study of blood T cells in healthy people across ages. With regard to this clonotype: Its target is unknown.

Germline trimming cut 4 bases from V and 8 bases from J; bases unmatched to any gene: 14. CDR3 length equals 17 residues. Germline V gene sequence: CDR1 LGHDT, CDR2 YNNKEL (reference sequence). A minimum of 7 million PBMCs was isolated per sample. Combining a sample-barcoded 5' primer with a J-beta primer mix, a second PCR ran for 7 to 11 cycles. TCRdb independently ran MiXCR on the 5' RACE reads; one entry per CDR3 protein. The sample lists approximately 900,000 distinct CDR3 sequences, approximately 49% seen once, with about an eighth in the top ten. Points from the study as a whole: Investigators treated diversity estimates from one million T cells as underestimates. Since the PBMCs were unsorted, naive and antigen-experienced cells could not be conclusively compared. The long-lived group displayed more naive CD4+ cells, plus higher diversity, than the aged donors did.

This TCR was sampled from a man younger than 40 in good health. The V call is TRBV3-1, the J call TRBJ2-4; TRBD2 aligns across 10 bases. What was sequenced was blood. The DNA of the CDR3 is TGTGCCAGCAGCCCTCTTAGGCCAGCGGGGGGGGTTGACATTCAGTACTTC. Protein sequence: CASSPLRPAGGVDIQYF.